This TCR beta chain appears in the sequencing data of a study of regulatory T cells in long-lasting Graves disease. To make TCR beta libraries, researchers used iRepertoire HTBI primers and Arm-PCR of CDR3 regions. TCRdb called the multiplex PCR reads again in MiXCR, with one record for every CDR3 protein. The table records hundreds of thousands of distinct CDR3 sequences, around 12% of them present only once. Time point of the sample: newly diagnosed GD, antithyroid drugs for less than 3 months. TCR sequences were obtained from RNA taken from PBMCs. Around 9.1 milliliters of peripheral blood were drawn into EDTA tubes. A further study also used this sample, focusing on T cells in Graves' hyperthyroidism and ophthalmopathy.

This clonotype was obtained from a young woman with Graves disease. The specimen comprised peripheral blood mononuclear cells (PBMCs), sampled at new diagnosis, from a patient treated with antithyroid drugs.

CDR3 sequence (DNA): TGTGCCAGCAGCCCCTCGACAGGTATAGACTATGGCTACACCTTC. Translated, it gives CASSPSTGIDYGYTF. The chain is built from TRBV4-2 and TRBJ1-2; D may be TRBD1 (6 bases). The ends were cut back, 4 bases at V and 3 bases at J, with 15 bases in the middle. This CDR3 has 15 amino acids. From germline, CDR1 is LGHNA and CDR2 YNFKEQ.